These 23 T cell receptor beta chains were all obtained from the same sample, sequenced in a study of shared clonotypes between healthy human individuals. Some clones are missing from TCRdb's copy, which holds only in-frame ones; the method was immunoSEQ multiplex PCR. The sample includes approximately 980,000 clones, approximately 76% of them seen just once. Sample: memory CD4+ T cells sorted from blood. Subset given: CD45RA-negative fraction. These receptors were obtained from a man aged 18 to 29 in good health.

The genes are TRBV6-6 and TRBJ2-3; D is possibly TRBD1 (6 bases). V was trimmed by 0 bases and J by 2 bases, leaving 12 bases between them. Germline V CDR1 and CDR2: MNHNY, SVGAGI (reference sequence). This CDR3 has 16 amino acids. The CDR3 reads CASSYSTGEITDTQYF. As DNA, the CDR3 is TGTGCCAGCAGTTACTCGACAGGAGAAATCACAGATACGCAGTATTTT.

This clone was seen a single time. The chain uses TRBV19 and TRBJ2-5; D possibly corresponds to TRBD1 (6 bases). Deletions cut 8 bases from V and 5 bases from J, with 21 bases between. The germline gives CDR1 LNHDA, CDR2 SQIVND (reference sequence). This CDR3 region has 15 residues. CDR3: CASQRQLGAGETQYF. In nucleotides, the CDR3 is TGTGCCAGTCAAAGACAGTTGGGGGCGGGTGAGACCCAGTACTTC.

This rearrangement joins TRBV5-8 to TRBJ2-4; D not resolved. Germline values: CDR1 SGHTS, CDR2 YDEGEE. This CDR3 has 15 residues. The V and J ends lost 0 bases and 0 bases respectively, with 7 bases between them. CDR3 coding DNA: TGTGCCAGCAGCTTGGTTGTGATAGCCAAAAACATTCAGTACTTC. This encodes CASSLVVIAKNIQYF. The whole variable domain, filled in from reference TRBV5-8 and TRBJ2-4, reads EAGVTQSPTHLIKTRGQQATLRCSPISGHTSVYWYQQALGLGLQFLLWYDEGEERNRGNFPPRFSGRQFPNYSSELNVNALELEDSALYLCASSLVVIAKNIQYFGAGTRLSVL.

The rearrangement uses TRBV6-1 and TRBJ2-5; D perhaps matches TRBD2 (5 bases). The CDR3 contains 13 residues. Looked up from germline, CDR1 is MNHNS and CDR2 is SASEGT. Trimming removed 2 bases from V and 9 bases from J, with 13 bases in between. CDR3 in DNA: TGTGCCAGCAGTGAAAGTTGGACTCTCGCCCAGTACTTC. It translates to CASSESWTLAQYF.

V and J are TRBV25-1 and TRBJ1-5; tentative D call: TRBD1 (5 bases). The CDR3 totals 14 residues. V lost 1 base to trimming and J lost 5 bases, with 9 bases between them. Germline loops: CDR1 MGHDK, CDR2 SYGVNS. CDR3 in DNA: TGTGCCAGCAGTGAATGGGGGGAGCATCAGCCCCAGCATTTT. This codes for CASSEWGEHQPQHF.

CDR3 loop: CASSQAQGADTQYF. CDR3 DNA: TGTGCCAGCAGCCAAGCGCAGGGGGCAGATACGCAGTATTTT. The gene calls are TRBV14 and TRBJ2-3, with 7 bases matching TRBD1. Unmatched junction bases numbered 2, after V lost 1 base and J lost 4 bases. From germline, CDR1 is SGHDN and CDR2 FVKESK. This CDR3 region has 14 residues.

Of note for this clone: One base away lies a much larger clone, so this may be a sequencing read error. Other nucleotide sequences from this sample produce the same CDR3. The chain employs TRBV18 and TRBJ2-6; TRBD1 might be the D (5 bases). CDR1 and CDR2 (germline): KGHSH, LQKENI. CDR3 size: 15 residues. The ends were cut back, 1 base at V and 1 base at J, with 5 bases in the middle. CDR3 nucleotide sequence: TGTGCCAGCTCACCACAGGGGTCTGGGGCCAACGTCCTGACTTTC. Protein: CASSPQGSGANVLTF.

This clone showed up just a few times. The rearrangement uses TRBV6-6 and TRBJ1-1; D uncertain. The germline V gene encodes CDR1 MNHNY and CDR2 SVGAGI (reference sequence). This CDR3 contains 14 residues. Trimming pared 7 bases from V and 1 base from J, leaving 13 bases between. The CDR3 loop reads CASTLTEGNTEAFF. The CDR3 DNA sequence: TGTGCCAGCACCCTGACGGAGGGGAACACTGAAGCTTTCTTT.

This rearrangement joins TRBV10-3 to TRBJ2-7; tentatively, D is TRBD2 (5 bases). Trimming pared 10 bases from V and 1 base from J, leaving 11 bases between. Looked up from germline, CDR1 is ENHRY and CDR2 is SYGVKD. The CDR3 sequence is 12 residues long. The CDR3 bases are TGTGCCAGCGGAGCGGAGTCCTACGAGCAGTACTTC. This sequence encodes CASGAESYEQYF.

This chain joins TRBV5-1 and TRBJ2-7; D remains unclear. Per germline, CDR1 SGHRS and CDR2 YFSETQ. CDR3 length: 15 residues. The germline V and J ends were trimmed by 4 bases and 2 bases, with 16 bases remaining between them. CDR3 region: CASSRDTANTYEQYF. The CDR3 DNA sequence: TGCGCCAGCAGCAGAGACACCGCCAACACCTACGAGCAGTACTTC.

V is TRBV5-1 and J is TRBJ2-7; D is perhaps TRBD1 (5 bases). V dropped 2 bases and J dropped 10 bases, with 16 bases sitting between them. The CDR3 is 13 residues long. Germline loops: CDR1 SGHRS, CDR2 YFSETQ. The CDR3 sequence: CASSLDSDLDQYF. DNA for the CDR3: TGCGCCAGCAGCTTAGACAGTGACCTCGACCAGTACTTC. The whole variable domain, remainder taken from reference TRBV5-1 and TRBJ2-7, is KAGVTQTPRYLIKTRGQQVTLSCSPISGHRSVSWYQQTPGQGLQFLFEYFSETQRNKGNFPGRFSGRQFSNSRSEMNVSTLELGDSALYLCASSLDSDLDQYFGPGTRLTVT.

The chain couples TRBV29-1 to TRBJ2-7, with D unresolved. The V gene lost 4 bases and the J gene lost 5 bases, with 6 bases spanning the gap. The CDR3 length is 10 residues. Looked up from germline, CDR1 is SQVTM and CDR2 is ANQGSEA. As DNA, the CDR3 is TGCAGCGTTGTTGAGCACGAGCAGTACTTC. Its translation is CSVVEHEQYF.

As for this clone: Additional DNA sequences in this sample encode the identical CDR3. The V call is TRBV19, the J call TRBJ2-5; D call uncertain. Germline CDR1 LNHDA, CDR2 SQIVND (reference sequence). Trimming removed 1 base at V and 2 bases at J, with 2 bases between. The CDR3 contains 12 residues. The CDR3, as DNA: TGTGCCAGTAGTATAGGACAAGAGACCCAGTACTTC. Protein: CASSIGQETQYF.

Regarding this clone: This sample also contains other DNA sequences that code for the same CDR3. The chain recombines TRBV11-2 with TRBJ2-3; D is ambiguous. The germline CDR1 and CDR2 sequences are SGHAT and FQNNGV. The CDR3 is made up of 12 amino acids. Trimming removed 5 bases at V and 4 bases at J, with 7 bases between. The CDR3 protein is CASSPLADTQYF. DNA of the CDR3: TGTGCCAGCAGCCCTTTGGCAGATACGCAGTATTTT.

CDR3 amino acids: CASSLLGGNPLYEQYF. The CDR3 nucleotides read TGTGCCAGCAGCTTATTAGGAGGGAATCCTCTCTACGAGCAGTACTTC. This chain connects TRBV7-2 to TRBJ2-7; the D gene is possibly TRBD2 (6 bases). Trimming removed 2 bases at V and 3 bases at J, with 17 bases between. The CDR3 runs to 16 residues. Germline V gives CDR1 SGHTA, CDR2 FQGNSA.

This clone was detected only once. CDR3: CASSERGAGYEQYF. CDR3 coding DNA: TGTGCCAGCAGTGAAAGGGGTGCGGGGTACGAGCAGTACTTC. The chain links TRBV6-1 to TRBJ2-7; D might be TRBD2 (6 bases). This CDR3 has 14 residues. Trimming pared 2 bases from V and 4 bases from J, leaving 12 bases between. The germline gives CDR1 MNHNS, CDR2 SASEGT.

The V gene is TRBV7-2, the J gene TRBJ2-7; no definite D call. The CDR3 consists of 11 residues. The V end was cut by 6 bases, the J end by 4 bases, with 7 bases between. Germline CDR1 and CDR2: SGHTA and FQGNSA. In nucleotides, the CDR3 is TGTGCCAGCAGTATTAGTTACGAGCAGTACTTC. Amino acid sequence: CASSISYEQYF.

This clone turned up a few times. The chain recombines TRBV10-2 with TRBJ2-7; D uncertain. The CDR3 sequence is 11 residues long. CDR1 is WSHSY, CDR2 SAAADI, per germline. V gave up 4 bases and J gave up 6 bases, with 7 bases separating them. In DNA form, the CDR3 reads TGCGCCAGCAGTGCCCTCGGCGAGCAGTACTTC. Translated: CASSALGEQYF.

The chain couples TRBV6-1 to TRBJ2-3; 12 bases match TRBD2. The CDR3 runs to 14 residues. V was pared by 8 bases and J by 6 bases, with 6 bases of the junction left unmatched. CDR1 is MNHNS and CDR2 is SASEGT in the germline V gene. The CDR3 nucleotides read TGTGCCAGCGCCCTAGCGGGGGGGCGCGATACGCAGTATTTT. Protein: CASALAGGRDTQYF.

The V and J genes are TRBV10-3 and TRBJ2-3, with a possible D match to TRBD2 (5 bases). Trimming took off 4 bases at V and 2 bases at J, with 10 bases between the two ends. Germline values: CDR1 ENHRY, CDR2 SYGVKD. The CDR3 is 14 amino acids. The CDR3 loop reads CAISGLGATDTQYF. DNA for the CDR3: TGTGCCATCAGTGGATTGGGAGCCACAGATACGCAGTATTTT.

This clone was picked up one time. The chain combines TRBV25-1 with TRBJ2-7; D is uncertain. V was shortened by 1 base and J by 4 bases, with 11 bases between the two germline ends. This CDR3 comprises 14 residues. Germline V lookup: CDR1 MGHDK, CDR2 SYGVNS. The CDR3 protein is CASSEWQASYEQYF. CDR3 DNA sequence: TGTGCCAGCAGTGAATGGCAGGCCTCGTACGAGCAGTACTTC.

The chain links TRBV29-1 to TRBJ1-1; no firm D call. Between the trimmed V and J ends, which lost 4 bases and 1 base, there was a span of 7 bases. CDR3 length: 12 amino acids. CDR1 and CDR2 (germline): SQVTM, ANQGSEA. The CDR3 reads CSVAPANTEAFF. The CDR3 DNA is TGCAGCGTTGCTCCAGCGAACACTGAAGCTTTCTTT.

V and J are TRBV5-8 and TRBJ2-5, with a weak D call TRBD1 (6 bases). The CDR3 contains 13 residues. Germline V gene sequence: CDR1 SGHTS, CDR2 YDEGEE. The V and J ends lost 4 bases and 5 bases respectively, with 12 bases between them. Here the CDR3 reads CASSRGGSETQYF. As DNA, the CDR3 is TGTGCCAGCAGCAGAGGGGGATCGGAGACCCAGTACTTC.